This TCR beta chain came from a study of neurological immune-mediated disorders. MiXCR, run by TCRdb on the 5' RACE reads, gives a single entry per CDR3 protein. Here the sample spans 35,000 to 45,000 distinct CDR3 sequences, over 12% being singletons. Germline V lookup: CDR1 SGHTA, CDR2 FQGNSA. V was pared by 1 base and J by 5 bases, with 11 bases between. The CDR3 sequence is 14 residues long. The sample taken for sequencing was PBMCs. The chain joins TRBV7-2 to TRBJ2-5; perhaps TRBD1 as D (7 bases). The receptor's source is a woman between 45 and 60 years old with HTLV-1-associated myelopathy (HAM/TSP). CDR3 sequence: CTSSLDPGGETQYF. In DNA form, the CDR3 reads TGTACCAGCAGCTTAGACCCAGGGGGGGAGACCCAGTACTTC.